One T cell receptor beta chain is described in this entry. Sequenced by immunoSEQ multiplex PCR; TCRdb stores in-frame clones only, minus some. This sample yields roughly 59,000 clones, of which approximately 67% are seen a single time; approximately 8.3% belongs to the top ten. This specimen belongs to a study of radiotherapy plus CTLA-4 blockade in lung cancer. This CDR3 contains 14 residues. V lost 4 bases, J lost 2 bases, and 12 bases lay in between. Germline V gives CDR1 MNHEY, CDR2 SMNVEV (reference sequence). This sequence was found in a human donor with non-small cell lung cancer whose response to radiotherapy plus ipilimumab could not be evaluated. The sequences come from peripheral blood, collected from a patient treated with radiotherapy plus ipilimumab. The chain recombines TRBV27 with TRBJ2-7, with D possibly matching TRBD1 (6 bases). CDR3 amino acids: CASSSEGVPYEQYF. CDR3 DNA: TGTGCCAGCAGTTCTGAGGGGGTACCCTACGAGCAGTACTTC.